The 2 T cell receptor beta chains presented below share a single source sample, sequenced in a study of early T cells in non-severe SARS-CoV-2 infection. TCRdb recomputed calls from the 5' RACE reads with MiXCR, one row per CDR3 protein. This sample has 100,000 to 150,000 distinct CDR3 sequences, with 14% to 15% found just once. Sequenced sample: whole blood. Receptors originate from an adult who was a healthcare worker with PCR-confirmed SARS-CoV-2 infection or an uninfected control (not recorded which).

This clonotype has a handful of counts. CDR3 sequence reads: CASSQDIGQGYNEQFF. Written as DNA, the CDR3 is TGTGCCAGCAGCCAAGACATCGGCCAGGGATACAATGAGCAGTTCTTC. The chain carries TRBV3-1 and TRBJ2-1; tentatively, D is TRBD1 (5 bases). With 0 bases removed from V and 4 bases from J, the gap between germline ends came to 13 bases. The CDR3 covers 16 residues. Germline V gene sequence: CDR1 LGHDT, CDR2 YNNKEL (reference sequence).

Of note for this clonotype: At one end the junction does not follow the germline gene, possibly because of a read error. The gene calls are TRBV25-1 and TRBJ2-3; possibly TRBD2 for D (6 bases). The CDR3 has 13 residues. Looked up from germline, CDR1 is MGHDK and CDR2 is SYGVNS. In nucleotides, the CDR3 is TGTGCCAGCAGTGTCACTAGCACAGATACGCACTATTTT. It codes for CASSVTSTDTHYF.